This T cell receptor (beta chain) was observed in a study of blood T cell repertoires in COVID-19. About the study: Donors in the United States, Italy and Spain gave samples during acute or convalescent COVID-19. T cells, B-cell-depleted T cells, or PBMCs provided the cDNA or gDNA that served as material.

Participant-reported clinical history was the basis for cohort assignment. The V gene lost 1 base and the J gene lost 4 bases, with 8 bases spanning the gap. Germline CDR1 is LGHNA and CDR2 is YSLEER. The CDR3 has 13 residues. The table came from immunoSEQ multiplex PCR; TCRdb's copy has only in-frame clones and leaves some out. The table has around 230,000 clones, approximately 88% seen once. This clone was recorded only once. Sequencing used PBMCs or T cells enriched from blood (not recorded which). This rearrangement joins TRBV4-3 to TRBJ2-7, with D possibly matching TRBD2 (6 bases). This TCR was recovered from a man between 18 and 35 years old with acute COVID-19. The CDR3 sequence is CASSQGGRYEQYF. The CDR3 bases are TGCGCCAGCAGCCAAGGAGGGAGGTACGAGCAGTACTTC.